This TCR beta chain was captured in a study of sequential checkpoint blockade in melanoma. Overall study: Randomization was 1:1 between first-line nivolumab→ipilimumab and ipilimumab→nivolumab. After both sequences, patients received maintenance nivolumab.

Measured with immunoSEQ multiplex PCR; TCRdb has only the in-frame clones, and not every one. The sample holds over 10,000 clones, roughly four fifths seen once. Treatment defined: randomized to nivolumab then ipilimumab (arm A) or the reverse (arm B). DNA-damaging chemotherapy had not been given to any patient beforehand. PBMC sorting kept live CD3+CD8+ cells without CD19 or CD56. This TCR was recovered from a human donor with melanoma. Sequencing was performed on CD8+ T cells sorted from blood (inferred from file names), taken from a patient given nivolumab and ipilimumab in sequence.

The CDR3 is CASHTGTSGFREQFF. CDR3 nucleotide sequence: TGTGCCAGTCACACCGGGACTAGCGGGTTCCGGGAGCAGTTCTTC. The chain couples TRBV19 to TRBJ2-1; 12 bases are a match to TRBD2. J was trimmed by 10 bases and V by 8 bases; bases with no gene match: 12. Germline values: CDR1 LNHDA, CDR2 SQIVND (reference sequence). The CDR3 runs 15 residues.